These 17 T cell receptor beta chains were sequenced from one sample in a study of cytomegalovirus exposure and HLA in healthy donors. PCR involved 60 Vbeta and 13 Jbeta primers. Sequencing was performed with immunoSEQ multiplex PCR; in TCRdb, only in-frame clones are kept and a portion is missing. The table lists 80,000 to 95,000 clones, 65% to 80% of them singletons. Sequences were obtained from PBMCs. These receptors were taken from a woman in her fifties or sixties in good health and CMV-seropositive.

The V gene is TRBV7-9, the J gene TRBJ1-5; the D gene is possibly TRBD1 (5 bases). This CDR3 spans 14 amino acids. From germline, CDR1 is SEHNR and CDR2 FQNEAQ (reference sequence). Trimming stripped 6 bases from V and 4 bases from J, with 13 bases between. The chain's CDR3 is CASSLSTENQPQHF. Written as DNA, the CDR3 is TGTGCCAGCAGTCTATCGACAGAGAATCAGCCCCAGCATTTT.

The chain recombines TRBV28 with TRBJ2-5; no firm D call. V gave up 5 bases and J gave up 0 bases, with 13 bases separating them. The germline gives CDR1 MDHEN, CDR2 SYDVKM. This CDR3 comprises 15 residues. The CDR3 loop reads CASSPPPSYQETQYF. The CDR3 DNA sequence: TGTGCCAGCAGTCCCCCCCCCTCGTACCAAGAGACCCAGTACTTC.

Points on this clone: An end of the junction differs from the germline gene, which may be a read error. The chain has TRBV5-3 and TRBJ2-5, with 7 bases that match TRBD1. TRBV5-3 is given ORF status, its function remaining uncertain. The CDR3 runs 14 residues. The CDR3 coding sequence is TGTGCCAGAAGCTTCCGGGACAGCCAAGAGGCCCAGTACTTC. It specifies CARSFRDSQEAQYF.

This clone was seen once. This chain uses TRBV2 with TRBJ2-4, with D possibly TRBD2 on 6 matching bases. Between the trimmed V and J ends, which lost 6 bases and 2 bases, there was a span of 20 bases. The germline CDR1 and CDR2 sequences are SNHLY and FYNNEI. The CDR3 extends over 17 amino acids. CDR3 region: CASSRELASSSKNIQYF. CDR3 coding DNA: TGTGCCAGCAGCCGGGAGTTAGCTTCCTCGTCCAAAAACATTCAGTACTTC.

About this clone itself: At one boundary the junction diverges from the germline segment, which might be a read error. The sample holds other DNA sequences that translate to the same CDR3. The chain has TRBV7-9 and TRBJ2-7; D gene uncertain. CDR3 length equals 12 residues. Germline V gene data show CDR1 as SEHNR and CDR2 as FQNEAQ (reference sequence). CDR3 nucleotides: TGTTCCAGCAGCTTATCCGGCTACGAGCAGTACTTC. Protein: CSSSLSGYEQYF.

The rearrangement joins TRBV7-9 to TRBJ2-5; D may be TRBD2 (6 bases). The germline gives CDR1 SEHNR, CDR2 FQNEAQ (reference sequence). The V and J ends lost 5 bases and 2 bases respectively, with 15 bases between them. The CDR3 has 15 amino acids. The CDR3 protein is CASSPRGTAQETQYF. The CDR3 DNA reads TGTGCCAGCAGCCCACGCGGGACGGCTCAAGAGACCCAGTACTTC.

V usage is TRBV5-1 and J usage is TRBJ1-1; possibly TRBD1 for D (5 bases). Looked up from germline, CDR1 is SGHRS and CDR2 is YFSETQ. V was cut by 0 bases and J by 0 bases, with 12 bases left in between. The CDR3 loop spans 16 amino acids. Written as DNA, the CDR3 is TGCGCCAGCAGCTTGGGGGAAGGGGAGGTGAACACTGAAGCTTTCTTT. Amino acid sequence: CASSLGEGEVNTEAFF. Full variable domain (rest looked up from reference TRBV5-1 and TRBJ1-1): KAGVTQTPRYLIKTRGQQVTLSCSPISGHRSVSWYQQTPGQGLQFLFEYFSETQRNKGNFPGRFSGRQFSNSRSEMNVSTLELGDSALYLCASSLGEGEVNTEAFFGQGTRLTVV.

This clone has only one observation. The rearrangement joins TRBV5-1 to TRBJ2-2, with D perhaps matching TRBD1 (5 bases). Germline-derived CDR1 and CDR2 are SGHRS and YFSETQ. The length of the CDR3 is 14 residues. Trimming pared 4 bases from V and 7 bases from J, leaving 14 bases between. CDR3 sequence reads: CASSLGPPSGELFF. CDR3 sequence (DNA): TGCGCCAGCAGCCTGGGGCCCCCTAGCGGGGAGCTGTTTTTT.

This sequence joins TRBV29-1 and TRBJ1-1; 7 nucleotides line up with TRBD1. Losses at the gene ends were 7 bases for V and 1 base for J; bases not matched to a gene: 3. CDR3 length: 12 amino acids. From germline, CDR1 is SQVTM and CDR2 ANQGSEA. The CDR3 sequence is CSARTGNTEAFF. The DNA for the CDR3 is TGCAGCGCTCGGACAGGGAACACTGAAGCTTTCTTT.

Only a few counts were recorded for this clone. This rearrangement joins TRBV7-9 to TRBJ2-7, with 11 bases lining up with TRBD2. Trimming removed 4 bases from V and 3 bases from J; junction bases left unmatched: 5. Germline CDR1 is SEHNR and CDR2 is FQNEAQ (reference sequence). This CDR3 is built from 15 residues. CDR3 DNA: TGTGCCAGCAGCTCCTTACTAGCGGGAGACTACGAGCAGTACTTC. Translating it yields CASSSLLAGDYEQYF.

This clone was recorded only once. This chain joins TRBV28 and TRBJ1-2; 8 bases match TRBD1. The ends lost 6 bases at V and 5 bases at J; junction bases unmatched: 8. The CDR3 has 14 residues. Germline loops: CDR1 MDHEN, CDR2 SYDVKM. As DNA, the CDR3 is TGTGCCAGCAGCCGGACAGGGCTACGGTATGGCTACACCTTC. It codes for CASSRTGLRYGYTF.

In its sample, this clone was seen a few times. V usage is TRBV19 and J usage is TRBJ1-5, with 7 positions matching TRBD1. Germline CDR1 and CDR2: LNHDA and SQIVND (reference sequence). Germline trimming cut 3 bases from V and 6 bases from J; bases unmatched to any gene: 2. This CDR3 has 13 residues. CDR3 DNA sequence: TGTGCCAGTAGTATCGCAGGGGGTCAGCCCCAGCATTTT. It encodes CASSIAGGQPQHF.

The chain joins TRBV2 to TRBJ1-4, with 7 bases fitting TRBD1. The CDR3 has 15 amino acids. The V gene's germline CDR1 is SNHLY and CDR2 FYNNEI. The junction had 2 bases not matched to a gene; V was cut back by 1 base and J by 3 bases. CDR3 DNA: TGTGCCAGCAGTGAAGGGGGACAGCCTAATGAAAAACTGTTTTTT. Amino acid sequence: CASSEGGQPNEKLFF.

The chain uses TRBV4-2 and TRBJ1-3; D might be TRBD1 (5 bases). The CDR3 has 16 residues. Trimming shortened V by 1 base and J by 1 base, and 11 bases separated the two germline ends. Per germline, CDR1 LGHNA and CDR2 YNFKEQ. As DNA, the CDR3 is TGTGCCAGCAGCCAAGGTCGACAGAATTCTGGAAACACCATATATTTT. Encoded protein: CASSQGRQNSGNTIYF.

This rearrangement joins TRBV7-2 to TRBJ2-5; 8 nucleotides match TRBD2. The assigned J gene may be wrong: the sequence end matches TRBJ2-7 better. Germline CDR1 is SGHTA and CDR2 is FQGNSA. The CDR3 consists of 15 residues. For the CDR3, the DNA is TGTGCCAGCAGCTTAGTGGCGGGAGGTACCTACGAGCAGTACTTC. Translation: CASSLVAGGTYEQYF.

This chain links TRBV5-8 with TRBJ1-2, with no clear D. V dropped 6 bases and J dropped 7 bases, with 19 bases sitting between them. Germline loops: CDR1 SGHTS, CDR2 YDEGEE. The CDR3 totals 14 residues. The CDR3 coding sequence is TGTGCCAGCACCGCCAGGACTCTTCGCGGTGGCTACACCTTC. This encodes CASTARTLRGGYTF. Looking up the rest from reference TRBV5-8 and TRBJ1-2 gives the full variable domain: EAGVTQSPTHLIKTRGQQATLRCSPISGHTSVYWYQQALGLGLQFLLWYDEGEERNRGNFPPRFSGRQFPNYSSELNVNALELEDSALYLCASTARTLRGGYTFGSGTRLTVV.

This chain uses TRBV21-1 with TRBJ1-2; the table assigns TRBD1, which was not confirmed against the DNA. TRBV21-1 is a pseudogene. The CDR3 is 15 amino acids. The CDR3 reads CASNARQKTNYGYTF. CDR3 coding DNA: TGTGCCAGCAACGCGCGACAGAAAACTAACTATGGCTACACCTTC.